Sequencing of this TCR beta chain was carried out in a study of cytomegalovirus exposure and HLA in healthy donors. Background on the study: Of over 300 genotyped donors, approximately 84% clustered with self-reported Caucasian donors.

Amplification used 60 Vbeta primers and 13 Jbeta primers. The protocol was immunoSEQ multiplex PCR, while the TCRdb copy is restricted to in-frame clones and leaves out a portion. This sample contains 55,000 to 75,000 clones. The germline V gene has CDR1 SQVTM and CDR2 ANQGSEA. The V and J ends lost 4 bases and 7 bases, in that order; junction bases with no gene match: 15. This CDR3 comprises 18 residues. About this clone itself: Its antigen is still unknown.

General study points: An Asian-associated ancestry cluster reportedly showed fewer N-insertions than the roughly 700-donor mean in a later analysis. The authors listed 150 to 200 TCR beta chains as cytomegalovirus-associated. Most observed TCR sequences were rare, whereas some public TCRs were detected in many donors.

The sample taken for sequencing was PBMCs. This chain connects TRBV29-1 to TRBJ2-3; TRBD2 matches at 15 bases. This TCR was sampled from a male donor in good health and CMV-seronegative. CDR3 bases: TGCAGCGTTGTGTGTCTCCAGGGGACTAGCGGGAGGCCCAATACGCAGTATTTT. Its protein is CSVVCLQGTSGRPNTQYF.